The entry below describes one T cell receptor (beta chain). Its target is unknown. The study drew the donors from its roughly 120-subject validation cohort, separate from the roughly 700-subject first cohort. The assay was immunoSEQ multiplex PCR, and TCRdb's table has in-frame clones only and misses some. In the table there are 150,000 to 200,000 clones, approximately 86% of which are singletons. These data come from a study of cytomegalovirus exposure and HLA in healthy donors. Study-level information: The platform used for the roughly 120 validation repertoires matched that of the 600 to 800 first-cohort repertoires, a later analysis reported. Regarding the study as a whole: Reports described diagnosis of cytomegalovirus status by the classifier as highly specific and sensitive.

This CDR3 region has 14 residues. The V gene's germline CDR1 is SGHAT and CDR2 FQDESV (reference sequence). Trimming took 2 bases from V and 2 from J; bases not matched to a gene: 2. The source is a man between 18 and 35 years old in good health and CMV-seropositive. The sample consisted of PBMCs. The chain links TRBV11-1 to TRBJ2-7, with 8 bases identical to TRBD1. The chain's CDR3 is CASSLYRGTYEQYF. The CDR3 DNA sequence: TGTGCCAGCAGCTTATACAGGGGGACCTACGAGCAGTACTTC.